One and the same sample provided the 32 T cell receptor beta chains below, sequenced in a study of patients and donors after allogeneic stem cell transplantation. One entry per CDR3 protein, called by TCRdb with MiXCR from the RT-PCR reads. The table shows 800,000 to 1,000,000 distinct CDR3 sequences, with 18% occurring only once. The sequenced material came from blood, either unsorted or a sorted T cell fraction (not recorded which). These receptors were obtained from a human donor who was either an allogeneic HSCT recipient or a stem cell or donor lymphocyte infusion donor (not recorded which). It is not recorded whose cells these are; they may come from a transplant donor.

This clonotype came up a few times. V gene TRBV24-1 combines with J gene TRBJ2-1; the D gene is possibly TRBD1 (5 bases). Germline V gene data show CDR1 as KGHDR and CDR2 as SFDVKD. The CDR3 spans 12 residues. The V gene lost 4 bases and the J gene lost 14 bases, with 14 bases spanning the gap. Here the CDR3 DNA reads TGTGCCACCAGTGAATCTACAGGAACGGAGTTCTTC. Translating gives CATSESTGTEFF.

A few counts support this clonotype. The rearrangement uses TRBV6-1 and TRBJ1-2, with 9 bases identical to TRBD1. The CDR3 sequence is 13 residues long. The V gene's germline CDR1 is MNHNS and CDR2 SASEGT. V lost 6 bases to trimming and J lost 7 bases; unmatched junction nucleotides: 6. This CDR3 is CASSAGTGFGYTF. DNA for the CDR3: TGTGCCAGCAGCGCCGGGACAGGGTTTGGCTACACCTTC.

CDR3 in amino acids: CASSQEGWLAGVPYNEQFF. The CDR3 nucleotides are TGTGCCAGCAGTCAAGAGGGGTGGCTAGCGGGAGTGCCCTACAATGAGCAGTTCTTC. This chain uses TRBV12-3 or TRBV12-4 with TRBJ2-1, with TRBD2 matching 10 bases. CDR3 length equals 19 residues. Trimming took 5 bases from V and 2 from J; bases not matched to a gene: 15.

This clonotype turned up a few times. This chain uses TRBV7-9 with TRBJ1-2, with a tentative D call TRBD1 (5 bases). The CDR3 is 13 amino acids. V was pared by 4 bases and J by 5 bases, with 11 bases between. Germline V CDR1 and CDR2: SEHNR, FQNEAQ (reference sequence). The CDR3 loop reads CASSWGRTYGYTF. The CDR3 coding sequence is TGTGCCAGCAGCTGGGGACGGACTTATGGCTACACCTTC.

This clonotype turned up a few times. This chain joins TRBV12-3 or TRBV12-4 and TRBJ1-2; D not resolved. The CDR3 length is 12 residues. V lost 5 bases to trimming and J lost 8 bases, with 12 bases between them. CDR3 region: CASSPVHGGYTF. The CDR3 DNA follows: TGTGCCAGCAGTCCCGTACATGGGGGCTACACCTTC.

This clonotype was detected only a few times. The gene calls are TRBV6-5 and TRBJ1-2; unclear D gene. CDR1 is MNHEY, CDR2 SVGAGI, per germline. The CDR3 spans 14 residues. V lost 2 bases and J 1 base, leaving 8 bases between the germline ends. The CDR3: CASSYNRGNYGYTF. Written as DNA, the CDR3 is TGTGCCAGCAGTTACAACCGGGGTAACTATGGCTACACCTTC.

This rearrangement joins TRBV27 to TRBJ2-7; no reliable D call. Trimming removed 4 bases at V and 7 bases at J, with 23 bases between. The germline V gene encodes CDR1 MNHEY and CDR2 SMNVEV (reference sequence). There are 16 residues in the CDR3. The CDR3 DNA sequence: TGTGCCAGCAGTTCCCTCGGAACCGAGATCCTCGGGGAGCAGTACTTC. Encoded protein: CASSSLGTEILGEQYF.

This chain's CDR3 is CASSILGTGELFF. In DNA, the CDR3 is TGTGCCAGTAGTATCTTGGGGACCGGGGAGCTGTTTTTT. The chain links TRBV19 to TRBJ2-2; no clear D. V was shortened by 3 bases and J by 5 bases, with 7 bases between the two germline ends. The germline gives CDR1 LNHDA, CDR2 SQIVND (reference sequence). The CDR3 loop spans 13 amino acids.

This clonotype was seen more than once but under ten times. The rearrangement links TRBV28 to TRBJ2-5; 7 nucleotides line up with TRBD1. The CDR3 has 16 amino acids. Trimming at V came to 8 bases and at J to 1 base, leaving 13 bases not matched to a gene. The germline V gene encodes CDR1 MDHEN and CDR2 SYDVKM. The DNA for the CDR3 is TGTGCCAGCCGGCGTAAGCTAACAGGGGCCCAAGAGACCCAGTACTTC. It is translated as CASRRKLTGAQETQYF.

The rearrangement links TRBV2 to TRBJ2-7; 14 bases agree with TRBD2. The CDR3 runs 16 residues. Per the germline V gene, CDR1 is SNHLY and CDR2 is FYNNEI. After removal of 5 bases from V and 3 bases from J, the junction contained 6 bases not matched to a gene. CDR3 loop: CASSYPGLAGDYEQYF. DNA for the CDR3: TGTGCCAGCAGTTACCCGGGACTAGCGGGGGACTACGAGCAGTACTTC.

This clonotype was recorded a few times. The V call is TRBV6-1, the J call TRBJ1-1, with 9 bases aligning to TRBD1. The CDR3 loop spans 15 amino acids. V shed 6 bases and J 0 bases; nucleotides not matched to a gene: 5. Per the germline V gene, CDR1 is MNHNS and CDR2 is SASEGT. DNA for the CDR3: TGTGCCAGCAGATTGGACAGGGGACTGAACACTGAAGCTTTCTTT. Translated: CASRLDRGLNTEAFF.

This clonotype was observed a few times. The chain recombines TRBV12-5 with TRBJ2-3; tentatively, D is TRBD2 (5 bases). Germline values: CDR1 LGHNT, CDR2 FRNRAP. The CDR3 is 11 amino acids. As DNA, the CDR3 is TGTGCCAGCGGACCCACAGATACGCAGTATTTT. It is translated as CASGPTDTQYF. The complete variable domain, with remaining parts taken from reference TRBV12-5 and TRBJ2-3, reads DARVTQTPRHKVTEMGQEVTMRCQPILGHNTVFWYRQTMMQGLELLAYFRNRAPLDDSGMPKDRFSAEMPDATLATLKIQPSEPRDSAVYFCASGPTDTQYFGPGTRLTVL.

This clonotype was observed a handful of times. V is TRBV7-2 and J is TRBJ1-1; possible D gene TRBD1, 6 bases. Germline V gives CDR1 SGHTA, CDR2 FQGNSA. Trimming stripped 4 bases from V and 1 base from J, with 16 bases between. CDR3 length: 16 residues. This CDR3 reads CASSSEPGAGNTEAFF. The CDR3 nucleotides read TGTGCCAGCAGCTCCGAACCGGGGGCGGGGAACACTGAAGCTTTCTTT.

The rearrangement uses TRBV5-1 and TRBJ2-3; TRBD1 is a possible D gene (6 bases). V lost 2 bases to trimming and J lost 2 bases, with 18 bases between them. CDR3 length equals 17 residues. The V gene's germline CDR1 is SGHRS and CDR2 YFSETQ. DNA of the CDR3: TGCGCCAGCAGCTTCCTGACTGGGGGCGGCAACACAGATACGCAGTATTTT. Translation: CASSFLTGGGNTDTQYF.

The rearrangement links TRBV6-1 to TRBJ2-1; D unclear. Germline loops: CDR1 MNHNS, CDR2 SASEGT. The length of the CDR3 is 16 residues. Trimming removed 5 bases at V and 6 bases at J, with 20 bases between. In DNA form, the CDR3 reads TGTGCCAGCAGTACCTTTGAGCTAGTGATGCTCAATGAGCAGTTCTTC. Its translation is CASSTFELVMLNEQFF.

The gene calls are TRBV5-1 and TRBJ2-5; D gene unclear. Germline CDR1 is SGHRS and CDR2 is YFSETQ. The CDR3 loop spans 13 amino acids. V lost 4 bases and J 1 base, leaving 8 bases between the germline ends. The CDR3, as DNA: TGCGCCAGCAGCCCGTGGCCCCAAGAGACCCAGTACTTC. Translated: CASSPWPQETQYF.

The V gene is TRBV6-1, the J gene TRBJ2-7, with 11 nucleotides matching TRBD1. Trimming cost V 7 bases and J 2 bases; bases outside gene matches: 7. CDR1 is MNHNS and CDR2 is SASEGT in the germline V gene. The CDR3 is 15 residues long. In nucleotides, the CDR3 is TGTGCCAGCACCAGATCGGGACAGGGGGCCTACGAGCAGTACTTC. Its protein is CASTRSGQGAYEQYF.

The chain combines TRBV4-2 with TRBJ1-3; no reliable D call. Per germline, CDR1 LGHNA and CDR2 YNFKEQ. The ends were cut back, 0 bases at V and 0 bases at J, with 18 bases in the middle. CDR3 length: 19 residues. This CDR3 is CASSQDWAFYRDSGNTIYF. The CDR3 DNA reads TGTGCCAGCAGCCAAGACTGGGCTTTCTACAGAGACTCTGGAAACACCATATATTTT.

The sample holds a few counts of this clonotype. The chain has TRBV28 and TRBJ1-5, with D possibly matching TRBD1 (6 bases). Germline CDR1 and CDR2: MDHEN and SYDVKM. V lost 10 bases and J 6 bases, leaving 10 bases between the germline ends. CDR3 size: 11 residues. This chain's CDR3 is CATKGGQPQHF. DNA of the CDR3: TGTGCCACCAAGGGGGGTCAGCCCCAGCATTTT.

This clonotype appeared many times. This chain's CDR3 is CAISESDRQNTEAFF. The CDR3 DNA is TGTGCCATCAGTGAGTCGGACAGGCAGAACACTGAAGCTTTCTTT. The gene calls are TRBV10-3 and TRBJ1-1; 7 bases match TRBD1. The CDR3 sequence is 15 residues long. CDR1 is ENHRY and CDR2 is SYGVKD in the germline V gene. V shed 0 bases and J 1 base; nucleotides not matched to a gene: 2.

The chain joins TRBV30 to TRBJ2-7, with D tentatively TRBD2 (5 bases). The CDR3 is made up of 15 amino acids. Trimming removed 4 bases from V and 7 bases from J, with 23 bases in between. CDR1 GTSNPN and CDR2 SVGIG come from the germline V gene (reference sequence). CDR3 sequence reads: CAWNLGEGPPWEQYF. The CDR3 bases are TGTGCCTGGAACCTCGGAGAGGGTCCTCCGTGGGAGCAGTACTTC. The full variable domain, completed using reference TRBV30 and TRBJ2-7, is SQTIHQWPATLVQPVGSPLSLECTVEGTSNPNLYWYRQAAGRGLQLLFYSVGIGQISSEVPQNLSASRPQDRQFILSSKKLLLSDSGFYLCAWNLGEGPPWEQYFGPGTRLTVT.

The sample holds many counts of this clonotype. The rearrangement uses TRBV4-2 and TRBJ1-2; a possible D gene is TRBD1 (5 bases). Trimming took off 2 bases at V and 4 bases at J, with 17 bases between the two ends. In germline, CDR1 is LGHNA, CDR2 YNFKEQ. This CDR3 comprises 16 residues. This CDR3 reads CASSQTKKRQGYGYTF. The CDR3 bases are TGTGCCAGCAGCCAAACTAAAAAACGGCAGGGCTATGGCTACACCTTC.

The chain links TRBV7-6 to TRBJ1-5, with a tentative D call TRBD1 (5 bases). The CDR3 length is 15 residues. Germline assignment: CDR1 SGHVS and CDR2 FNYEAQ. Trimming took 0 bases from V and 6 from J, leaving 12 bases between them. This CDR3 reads CASSLAFGTTQPQHF. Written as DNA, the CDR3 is TGTGCCAGCAGCTTAGCGTTCGGGACGACTCAGCCCCAGCATTTT.

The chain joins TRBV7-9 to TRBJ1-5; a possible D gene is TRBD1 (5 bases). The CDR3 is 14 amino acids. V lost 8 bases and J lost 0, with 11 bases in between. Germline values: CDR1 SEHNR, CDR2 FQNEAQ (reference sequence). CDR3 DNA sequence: TGTGCCAGCGGCCGGACAAATAGCAATCAGCCCCAGCATTTT. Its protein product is CASGRTNSNQPQHF.

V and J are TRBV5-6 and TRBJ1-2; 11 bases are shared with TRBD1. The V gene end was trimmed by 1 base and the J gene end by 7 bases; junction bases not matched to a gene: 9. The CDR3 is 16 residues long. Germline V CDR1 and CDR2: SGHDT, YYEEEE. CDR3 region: CASSLSGTGGFRGYTF. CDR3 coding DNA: TGTGCCAGCAGCTTGTCGGGGACAGGGGGATTCCGTGGCTACACCTTC.

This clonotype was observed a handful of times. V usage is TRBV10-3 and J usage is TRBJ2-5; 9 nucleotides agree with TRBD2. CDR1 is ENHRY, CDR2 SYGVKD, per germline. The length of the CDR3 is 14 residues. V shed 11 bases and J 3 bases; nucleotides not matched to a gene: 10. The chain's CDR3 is CASGGTSRKETQYF. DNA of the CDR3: TGTGCCTCAGGCGGGACTAGCAGAAAAGAGACCCAGTACTTC.

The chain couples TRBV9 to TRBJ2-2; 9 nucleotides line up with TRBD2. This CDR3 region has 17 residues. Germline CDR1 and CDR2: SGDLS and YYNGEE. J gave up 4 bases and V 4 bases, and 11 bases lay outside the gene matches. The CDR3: CASSLGGAGGVTGELFF. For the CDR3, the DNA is TGTGCCAGCAGCCTAGGAGGAGCGGGGGGCGTCACCGGGGAGCTGTTTTTT.

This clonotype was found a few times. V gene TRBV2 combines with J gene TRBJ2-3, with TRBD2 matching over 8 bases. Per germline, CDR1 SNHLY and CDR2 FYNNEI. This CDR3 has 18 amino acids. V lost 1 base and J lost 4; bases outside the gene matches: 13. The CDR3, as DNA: TGTGCCAGCAGTGAAGAATCGGGCAGCGGGGGACTAGCAGATACGCAGTATTTT. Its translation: CASSEESGSGGLADTQYF.

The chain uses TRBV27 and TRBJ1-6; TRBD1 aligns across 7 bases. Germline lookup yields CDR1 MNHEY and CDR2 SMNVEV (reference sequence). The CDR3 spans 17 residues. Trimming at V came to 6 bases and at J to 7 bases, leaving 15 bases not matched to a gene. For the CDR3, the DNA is TGTGCCAGCAGCCTAACGCCGACAGGGCAGAGGAATTCACCCCTCCACTTT. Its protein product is CASSLTPTGQRNSPLHF.

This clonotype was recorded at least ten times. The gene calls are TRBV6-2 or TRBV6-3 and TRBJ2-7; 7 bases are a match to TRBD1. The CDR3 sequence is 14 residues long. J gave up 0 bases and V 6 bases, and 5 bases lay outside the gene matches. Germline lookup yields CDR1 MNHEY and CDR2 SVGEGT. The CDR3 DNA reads TGTGCCAGCAGCGGACAGGTCAGCTCCTACGAGCAGTACTTC. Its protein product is CASSGQVSSYEQYF.

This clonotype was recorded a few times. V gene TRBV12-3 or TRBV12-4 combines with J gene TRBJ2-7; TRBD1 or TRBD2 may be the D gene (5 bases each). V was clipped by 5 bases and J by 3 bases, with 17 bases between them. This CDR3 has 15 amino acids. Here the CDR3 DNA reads TGTGCCAGCAGTCCCACCGAGGGACGGGACTACGAGCAGTACTTC. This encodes CASSPTEGRDYEQYF.

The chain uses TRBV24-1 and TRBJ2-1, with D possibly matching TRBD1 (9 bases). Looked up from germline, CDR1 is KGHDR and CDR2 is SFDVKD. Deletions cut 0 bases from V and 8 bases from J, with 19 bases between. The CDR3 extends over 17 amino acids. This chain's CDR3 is CATSDLGTGQAGDEQFF. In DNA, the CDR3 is TGTGCCACCAGTGATTTGGGGACAGGGCAAGCGGGGGATGAGCAGTTCTTC.